A single sample gave rise to the 14 T cell receptor beta chains below, sequenced in a study of CD8+ T cells in alopecia areata. Sequencing templates came from extracted RNA that was reverse transcribed into cDNA. The assay was immunoSEQ multiplex PCR, and TCRdb's table has in-frame clones only and misses some. The sample gives more than 75,000 clones, around 45% of which show up once; roughly 1.3% is in the top ten. Sequencing was done on a sample of CD4+ T cells sorted from blood. These TCRs come from a human donor with alopecia areata.

The chain links TRBV5-6 to TRBJ2-7; D is unclear. In germline, CDR1 is SGHDT, CDR2 YYEEEE. The CDR3 sequence is 15 residues long. V was shortened by 2 bases and J by 0 bases, with 12 bases between the two germline ends. CDR3 region: CASSFKARSSYEQYF. CDR3 nucleotides: TGTGCCAGCAGCTTTAAGGCCCGAAGCTCCTACGAGCAGTACTTC.

This chain uses TRBV29-1 with TRBJ2-7, with D possibly TRBD2 on 6 matching bases. The CDR3 length is 16 residues. V shed 7 bases and J shed 0 bases, with 22 bases lying between them. Germline V CDR1 and CDR2: SQVTM, ANQGSEA. CDR3 amino acids: CSARGFGPRSSYEQYF. The CDR3 region has the DNA TGCAGCGCCCGGGGGTTTGGTCCCAGGAGCTCCTACGAGCAGTACTTC.

This clone was seen a few times. The V call is TRBV18, the J call TRBJ2-7; no reliable D call. The V and J ends lost 4 bases and 4 bases respectively, with 8 bases between them. Germline assignment: CDR1 KGHSH and CDR2 LQKENI. This CDR3 comprises 12 residues. CDR3 residues: CASSLQSYEQYF. CDR3 nucleotides: TGTGCCAGCTCACTTCAGAGTTACGAGCAGTACTTC.

There are a few counts of this clone. CDR3 sequence reads: CASSEEMGPAKNIQYF. In DNA form, the CDR3 reads TGTGCCAGCAGCGAAGAAATGGGACCAGCCAAAAACATTCAGTACTTC. The rearrangement links TRBV6-4 to TRBJ2-4; D could derive from TRBD1 or TRBD2 (5 bases each). The V end was cut by 6 bases, the J end by 0 bases, with 15 bases between. Germline-derived CDR1 and CDR2 are MRHNA and SNTAGT. The CDR3 runs to 16 residues.

The CDR3 sequence is CASRNQNYGYTF. Here the CDR3 DNA reads TGTGCCAGCAGGAACCAGAACTATGGCTACACCTTC. The chain uses TRBV28 and TRBJ1-2; D uncertain. Germline V CDR1 and CDR2: MDHEN, SYDVKM. The CDR3 has 12 amino acids. Trimming left V 6 bases short and J 2 bases short, with 7 bases between.

This clone has only a few counts. The gene calls are TRBV7-9 and TRBJ2-7, with D maybe TRBD2 (6 bases). This CDR3 region has 14 residues. Looked up from germline, CDR1 is SEHNR and CDR2 is FQNEAQ (reference sequence). Trimming stripped 1 base from V and 6 bases from J, with 13 bases between. The CDR3 DNA follows: TGTGCCAGCAGCTTAGGTCAGGGAGGTGCCGAGCAGTACTTC. It translates to CASSLGQGGAEQYF. The complete variable domain, with remaining parts taken from reference TRBV7-9 and TRBJ2-7, reads DTGVSQNPRHKITKRGQNVTFRCDPISEHNRLYWYRQTLGQGPEFLTYFQNEAQLEKSRLLSDRFSAERPKGSFSTLEIQRTEQGDSAMYLCASSLGQGGAEQYFGPGTRLTVT.

Only a few counts were recorded for this clone. This chain joins TRBV5-4 and TRBJ2-1; 7 bases match TRBD2. The V gene end was trimmed by 1 base and the J gene end by 5 bases; junction bases not matched to a gene: 3. Germline loops: CDR1 SGHNT, CDR2 YYREEE (reference sequence). The CDR3 extends over 14 amino acids. The CDR3 sequence is CASSLTSADNEQFF. The CDR3 DNA is TGTGCCAGCAGCTTGACTAGCGCGGACAATGAGCAGTTCTTC.

This clone has just a few counts. This chain uses TRBV7-2 with TRBJ2-2; D is undetermined. This CDR3 has 15 residues. Per germline, CDR1 SGHTA and CDR2 FQGNSA. V lost 0 bases to trimming and J lost 3 bases, with 8 bases between them. In DNA, the CDR3 is TGTGCCAGCAGCTTAGCCCCCTCTTACACCGGGGAGCTGTTTTTT. Amino acids: CASSLAPSYTGELFF.

The chain has TRBV2 and TRBJ2-5; D gene uncertain. The CDR3 has 13 amino acids. V was cut by 5 bases and J by 5 bases, with 12 bases left in between. CDR1 and CDR2 from the germline V gene are SNHLY and FYNNEI. Written as DNA, the CDR3 is TGTGCCAGCAGTCCCTCCCCTTGGGAGACCCAGTACTTC. Protein product: CASSPSPWETQYF. The whole variable domain, remainder taken from reference TRBV2 and TRBJ2-5, is EPEVTQTPSHQVTQMGQEVILRCVPISNHLYFYWYRQILGQKVEFLVSFYNNEISEKSEIFDDQFSVERPDGSNFTLKIRSTKLEDSAMYFCASSPSPWETQYFGPGTRLLVL.

The V call is TRBV6-1, the J call TRBJ1-1, with D hard to call. Germline V gene data show CDR1 as MNHNS and CDR2 as SASEGT. V lost 8 bases and J 3 bases, leaving 7 bases between the germline ends. The CDR3 is 11 residues long. In nucleotides, the CDR3 is TGTGCCAGCCGGGGTTACACTGAAGCTTTCTTT. This codes for CASRGYTEAFF.

V gene TRBV11-3 combines with J gene TRBJ1-1; 8 nucleotides align to TRBD1. Germline lookup yields CDR1 SGHNT and CDR2 YENEEA. This CDR3 spans 13 amino acids. Germline trimming cut 5 bases from V and 9 bases from J; bases unmatched to any gene: 8. The CDR3 DNA follows: TGTGCCAGCAGCCCAACCTGGACAGGGAAAGCTTTCTTT. Amino acid sequence: CASSPTWTGKAFF.

The rearrangement uses TRBV9 and TRBJ2-1; D might be TRBD2 (5 bases). V was trimmed by 3 bases and J by 3 bases, leaving 13 bases between them. Looked up from germline, CDR1 is SGDLS and CDR2 is YYNGEE. The CDR3 runs to 15 residues. The CDR3 region has the DNA TGTGCCAGCAGCGCTACTAGAGCCATCTACAATGAGCAGTTCTTC. This codes for CASSATRAIYNEQFF.

This clone was seen a handful of times. V gene TRBV2 combines with J gene TRBJ2-5; 11 bases map to TRBD1. CDR1 is SNHLY and CDR2 is FYNNEI in the germline V gene. The CDR3 totals 13 residues. The V segment lost 8 bases and the J segment 4 bases; nucleotides outside the gene matches: 3. The CDR3, as DNA: TGTGCCAGCGGGACAGGGGGTAGAGAGACCCAGTACTTC. Its protein product is CASGTGGRETQYF.

The chain employs TRBV2 and TRBJ2-7; D gene uncertain. Trimming took 5 bases from V and 3 from J, leaving 14 bases between them. Looked up from germline, CDR1 is SNHLY and CDR2 is FYNNEI. This CDR3 is built from 14 residues. The CDR3 nucleotides read TGTGCCAGCAGTACAGACACCTCAAACTACGAGCAGTACTTC. It specifies CASSTDTSNYEQYF.